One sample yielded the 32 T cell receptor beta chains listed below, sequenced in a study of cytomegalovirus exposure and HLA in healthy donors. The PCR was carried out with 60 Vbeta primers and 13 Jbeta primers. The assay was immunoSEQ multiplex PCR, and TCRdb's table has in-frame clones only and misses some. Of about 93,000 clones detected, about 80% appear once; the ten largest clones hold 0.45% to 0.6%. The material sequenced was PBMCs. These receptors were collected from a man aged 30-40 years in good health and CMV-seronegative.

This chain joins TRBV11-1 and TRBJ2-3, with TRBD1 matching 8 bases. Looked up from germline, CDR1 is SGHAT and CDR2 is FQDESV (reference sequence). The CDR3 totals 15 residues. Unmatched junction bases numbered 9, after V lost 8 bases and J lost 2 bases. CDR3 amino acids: CASAGGSGTTDTQYF. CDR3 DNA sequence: TGTGCCAGCGCAGGGGGCTCCGGAACCACAGATACGCAGTATTTT.

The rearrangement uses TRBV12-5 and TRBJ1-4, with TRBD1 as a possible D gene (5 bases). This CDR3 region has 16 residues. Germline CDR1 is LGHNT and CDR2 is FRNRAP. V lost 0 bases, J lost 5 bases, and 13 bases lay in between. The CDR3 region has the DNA TGTGCTAGTGGTTTGGTACTCGGACACGGCAATGAAAAACTGTTTTTT. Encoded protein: CASGLVLGHGNEKLFF.

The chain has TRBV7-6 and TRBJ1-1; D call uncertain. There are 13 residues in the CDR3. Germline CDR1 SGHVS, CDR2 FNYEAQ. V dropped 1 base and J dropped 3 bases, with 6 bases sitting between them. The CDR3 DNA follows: TGTGCCAGCAGCTTAGACCGGGACACTGAAGCTTTCTTT. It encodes CASSLDRDTEAFF.

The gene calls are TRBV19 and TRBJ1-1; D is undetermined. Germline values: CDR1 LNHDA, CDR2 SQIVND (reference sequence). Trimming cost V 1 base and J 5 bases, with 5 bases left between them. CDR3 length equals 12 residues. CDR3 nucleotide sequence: TGTGCCAGTAGTATAGGGCAGACTGAAGCTTTCTTT. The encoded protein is CASSIGQTEAFF. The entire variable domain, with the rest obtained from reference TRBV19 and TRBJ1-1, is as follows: DGGITQSPKYLFRKEGQNVTLSCEQNLNHDAMYWYRQDPGQGLRLIYYSQIVNDFQKGDIAEGYSVSREKKESFPLTVTSAQKNPTAFYLCASSIGQTEAFFGQGTRLTVV.

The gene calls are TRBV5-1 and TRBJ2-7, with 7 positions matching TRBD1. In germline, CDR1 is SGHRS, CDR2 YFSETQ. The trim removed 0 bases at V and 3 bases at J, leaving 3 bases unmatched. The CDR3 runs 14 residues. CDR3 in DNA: TGCGCCAGCAGCTTGGACAGGGGAAACTACGAGCAGTACTTC. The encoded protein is CASSLDRGNYEQYF. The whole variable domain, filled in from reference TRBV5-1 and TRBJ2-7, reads KAGVTQTPRYLIKTRGQQVTLSCSPISGHRSVSWYQQTPGQGLQFLFEYFSETQRNKGNFPGRFSGRQFSNSRSEMNVSTLELGDSALYLCASSLDRGNYEQYFGPGTRLTVT.

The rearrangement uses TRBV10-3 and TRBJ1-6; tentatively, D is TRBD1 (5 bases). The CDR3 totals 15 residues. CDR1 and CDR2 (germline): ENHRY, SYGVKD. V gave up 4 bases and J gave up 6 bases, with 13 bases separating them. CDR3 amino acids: CAISGEGVGNSPLHF. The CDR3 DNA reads TGTGCCATCAGTGGGGAAGGGGTAGGTAATTCACCCCTCCACTTT.

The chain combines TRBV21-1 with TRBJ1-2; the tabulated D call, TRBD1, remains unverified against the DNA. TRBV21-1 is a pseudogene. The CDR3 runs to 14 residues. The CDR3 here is CASTRDDADYGYTF. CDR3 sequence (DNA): TGTGCCAGCACCAGGGATGATGCGGACTATGGCTACACCTTC.

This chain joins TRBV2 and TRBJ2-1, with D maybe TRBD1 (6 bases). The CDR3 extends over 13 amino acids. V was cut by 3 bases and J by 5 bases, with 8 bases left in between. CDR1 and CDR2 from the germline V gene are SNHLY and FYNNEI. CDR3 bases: TGTGCCAGCAGTGATCGGACAGACAATGAGCAGTTCTTC. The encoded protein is CASSDRTDNEQFF. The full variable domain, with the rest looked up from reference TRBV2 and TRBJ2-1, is EPEVTQTPSHQVTQMGQEVILRCVPISNHLYFYWYRQILGQKVEFLVSFYNNEISEKSEIFDDQFSVERPDGSNFTLKIRSTKLEDSAMYFCASSDRTDNEQFFGPGTRLTVL.

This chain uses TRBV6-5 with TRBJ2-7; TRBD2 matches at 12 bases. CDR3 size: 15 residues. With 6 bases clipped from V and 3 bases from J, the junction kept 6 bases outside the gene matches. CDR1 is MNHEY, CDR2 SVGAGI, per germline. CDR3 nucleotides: TGTGCCAGCAGCAGTACTAGCGGGGGGAACTACGAGCAGTACTTC. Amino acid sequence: CASSSTSGGNYEQYF.

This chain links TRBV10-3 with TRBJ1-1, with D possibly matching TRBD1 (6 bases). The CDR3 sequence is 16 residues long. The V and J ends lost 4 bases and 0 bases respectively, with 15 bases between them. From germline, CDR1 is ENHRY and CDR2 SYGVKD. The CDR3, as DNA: TGTGCCATCAGTGGGACAGTCGACGACATGAACACTGAAGCTTTCTTT. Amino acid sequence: CAISGTVDDMNTEAFF.

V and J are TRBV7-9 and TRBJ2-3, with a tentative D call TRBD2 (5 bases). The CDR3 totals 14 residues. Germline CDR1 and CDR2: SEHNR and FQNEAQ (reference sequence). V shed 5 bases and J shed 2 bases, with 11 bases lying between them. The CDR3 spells CASSPRLPTDTQYF. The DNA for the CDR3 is TGTGCCAGCAGCCCAAGACTACCCACAGATACGCAGTATTTT.

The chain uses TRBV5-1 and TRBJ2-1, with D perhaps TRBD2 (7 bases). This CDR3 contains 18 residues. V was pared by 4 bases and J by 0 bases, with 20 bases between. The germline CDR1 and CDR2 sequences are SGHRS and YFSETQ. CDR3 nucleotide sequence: TGCGCCAGCAGCCCTTTTTCCGGGGGGCCTAGCTCCTACAATGAGCAGTTCTTC. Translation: CASSPFSGGPSSYNEQFF.

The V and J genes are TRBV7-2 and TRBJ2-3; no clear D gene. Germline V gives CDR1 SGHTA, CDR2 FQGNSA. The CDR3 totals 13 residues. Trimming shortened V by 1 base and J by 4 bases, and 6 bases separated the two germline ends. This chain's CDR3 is CASSLGVADTQYF. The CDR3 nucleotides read TGTGCCAGCAGCTTAGGCGTGGCAGATACGCAGTATTTT.

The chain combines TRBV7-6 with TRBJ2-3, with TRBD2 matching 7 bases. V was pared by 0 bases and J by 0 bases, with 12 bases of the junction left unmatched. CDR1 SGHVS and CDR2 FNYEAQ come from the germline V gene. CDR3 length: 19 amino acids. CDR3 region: CASSLAIRSSGSSTDTQYF. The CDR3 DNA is TGTGCCAGCAGCTTAGCGATTAGGTCTAGCGGTTCTAGCACAGATACGCAGTATTTT.

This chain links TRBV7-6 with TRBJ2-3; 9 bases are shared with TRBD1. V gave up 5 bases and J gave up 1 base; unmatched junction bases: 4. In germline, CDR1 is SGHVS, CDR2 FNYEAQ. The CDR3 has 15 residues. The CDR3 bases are TGTGCCAGCAGCGCCCGGGACAGGGGCACAGATACGCAGTATTTT. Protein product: CASSARDRGTDTQYF.

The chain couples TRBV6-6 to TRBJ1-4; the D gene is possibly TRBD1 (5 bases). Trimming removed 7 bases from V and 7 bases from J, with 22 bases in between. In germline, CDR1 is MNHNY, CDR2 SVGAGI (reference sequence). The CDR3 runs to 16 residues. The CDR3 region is CASIRRAGGGSEKLFF. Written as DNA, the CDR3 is TGTGCCAGCATTCGTAGGGCTGGGGGAGGAAGTGAAAAACTGTTTTTT.

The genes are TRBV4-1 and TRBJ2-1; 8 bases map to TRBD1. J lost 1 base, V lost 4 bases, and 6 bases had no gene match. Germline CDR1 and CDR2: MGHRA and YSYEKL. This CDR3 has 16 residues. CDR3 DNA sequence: TGCGCCAGCAGCCTTGGACAGGGAAATTCCTACAATGAGCAGTTCTTC. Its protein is CASSLGQGNSYNEQFF.

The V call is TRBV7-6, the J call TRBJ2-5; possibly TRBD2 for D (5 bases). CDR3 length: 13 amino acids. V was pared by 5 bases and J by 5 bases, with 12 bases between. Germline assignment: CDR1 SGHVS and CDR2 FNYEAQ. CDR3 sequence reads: CASSARRTETQYF. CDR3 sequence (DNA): TGTGCCAGCAGCGCTCGACGGACTGAGACCCAGTACTTC.

The CDR3 is CASSVEFSGGTDTQYF. The DNA of the CDR3 is TGTGCCAGCAGCGTAGAATTCTCCGGGGGCACAGATACGCAGTATTTT. This sequence joins TRBV9 and TRBJ2-3; possibly TRBD2 for D (5 bases). Looked up from germline, CDR1 is SGDLS and CDR2 is YYNGEE. V lost 0 bases and J lost 1, with 12 bases in between. The CDR3 spans 16 residues.

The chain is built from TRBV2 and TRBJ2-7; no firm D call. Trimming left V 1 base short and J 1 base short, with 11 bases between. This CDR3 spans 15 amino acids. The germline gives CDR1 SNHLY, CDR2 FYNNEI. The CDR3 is CASSEGTVRSYEQYV. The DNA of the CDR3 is TGTGCCAGCAGTGAAGGCACAGTTCGATCCTACGAGCAGTACGTC.

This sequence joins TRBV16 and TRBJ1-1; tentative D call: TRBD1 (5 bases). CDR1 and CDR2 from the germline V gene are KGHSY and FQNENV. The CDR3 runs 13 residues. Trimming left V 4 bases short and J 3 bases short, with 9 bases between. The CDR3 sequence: CASSPHRYTEAFF. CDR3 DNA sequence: TGTGCCAGCAGCCCACACAGGTACACTGAAGCTTTCTTT.

This CDR3 is CASSVARSTEAFF. CDR3 DNA: TGTGCCAGCAGCGTCGCGAGGAGTACTGAAGCTTTCTTT. The chain couples TRBV9 to TRBJ1-1; D is undetermined. V was shortened by 2 bases and J by 5 bases, with 10 bases between the two germline ends. The CDR3 spans 13 residues. CDR1 and CDR2 from the germline V gene are SGDLS and YYNGEE. Combining the CDR3 with reference TRBV9 and TRBJ1-1 gives the whole variable domain DSGVTQTPKHLITATGQRVTLRCSPRSGDLSVYWYQQSLDQGLQFLIQYYNGEERAKGNILERFSAQQFPDLHSELNLSSLELGDSALYFCASSVARSTEAFFGQGTRLTVV.

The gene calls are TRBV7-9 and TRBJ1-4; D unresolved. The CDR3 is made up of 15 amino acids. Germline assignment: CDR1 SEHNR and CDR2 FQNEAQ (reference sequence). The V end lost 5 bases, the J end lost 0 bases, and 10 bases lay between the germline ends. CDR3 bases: TGTGCCAGCAGCGAACAGATCGCAACTAATGAAAAACTGTTTTTT. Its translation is CASSEQIATNEKLFF.

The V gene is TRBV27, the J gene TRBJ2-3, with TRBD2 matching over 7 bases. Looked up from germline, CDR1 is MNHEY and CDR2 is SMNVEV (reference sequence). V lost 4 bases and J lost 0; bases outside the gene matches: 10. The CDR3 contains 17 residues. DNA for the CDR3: TGTGCCAGCAGTTCCTCGGTCTGGCGGGAGAGCACAGATACGCAGTATTTT. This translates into CASSSSVWRESTDTQYF.

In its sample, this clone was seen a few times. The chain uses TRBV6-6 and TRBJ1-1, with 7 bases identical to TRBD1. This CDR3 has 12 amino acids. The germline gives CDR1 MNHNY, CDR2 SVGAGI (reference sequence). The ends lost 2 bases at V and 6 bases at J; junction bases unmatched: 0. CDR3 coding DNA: TGTGCCAGCAGTTACCAGGGGGCTGAAGCTTTCTTT. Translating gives CASSYQGAEAFF.

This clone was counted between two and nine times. The CDR3 spells CASSLGTGLRDTEAFF. In DNA, the CDR3 is TGCGCCAGCAGCCTCGGGACAGGGTTAAGGGACACTGAAGCTTTCTTT. This rearrangement joins TRBV4-3 to TRBJ1-1; 9 bases are shared with TRBD1. The CDR3 has 16 residues. Germline CDR1 is LGHNA and CDR2 is YSLEER. Trimming at V came to 4 bases and at J to 3 bases, leaving 9 bases not matched to a gene.

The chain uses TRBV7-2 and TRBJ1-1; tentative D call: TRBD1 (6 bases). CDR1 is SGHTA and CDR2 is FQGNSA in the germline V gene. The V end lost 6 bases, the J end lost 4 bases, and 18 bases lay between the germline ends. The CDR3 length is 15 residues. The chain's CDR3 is CASSPPEGGSTEAFF. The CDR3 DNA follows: TGTGCCAGCAGTCCCCCTGAGGGGGGGAGCACTGAAGCTTTCTTT.

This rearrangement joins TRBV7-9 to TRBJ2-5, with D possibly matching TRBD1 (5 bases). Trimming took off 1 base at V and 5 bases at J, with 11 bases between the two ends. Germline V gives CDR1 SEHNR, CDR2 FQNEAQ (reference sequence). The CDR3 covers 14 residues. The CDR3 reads CASSLERGIETQYF. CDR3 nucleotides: TGTGCCAGCAGCTTAGAAAGGGGCATCGAGACCCAGTACTTC.

CDR3 residues: CASSVGQGGVYEQYF. The CDR3 nucleotides read TGTGCCAGCAGCGTAGGACAGGGAGGGGTCTACGAGCAGTACTTC. The gene calls are TRBV2 and TRBJ2-7; the D gene is possibly TRBD1 (8 bases). The CDR3 is 15 amino acids. The germline V gene encodes CDR1 SNHLY and CDR2 FYNNEI. The V gene lost 6 bases and the J gene lost 3 bases, with 18 bases spanning the gap.

The CDR3 region is CASRTTAPGAKNIQYF. CDR3 bases: TGCGCCAGCCGAACAACTGCGCCGGGGGCCAAAAACATTCAGTACTTC. J is TRBJ2-4 and V is TRBV5-1; possibly TRBD2 for D (5 bases). CDR1 and CDR2 from the germline V gene are SGHRS and YFSETQ. CDR3 length equals 16 residues. V lost 7 bases, J lost 1 base, and 18 bases lay in between.

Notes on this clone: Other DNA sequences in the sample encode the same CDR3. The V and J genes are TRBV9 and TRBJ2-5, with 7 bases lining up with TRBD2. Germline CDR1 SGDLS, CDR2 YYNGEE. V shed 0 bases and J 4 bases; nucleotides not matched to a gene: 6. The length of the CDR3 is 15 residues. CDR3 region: CASSVAGGKGETQYF. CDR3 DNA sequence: TGTGCCAGCAGCGTAGCGGGGGGAAAGGGAGAGACCCAGTACTTC.

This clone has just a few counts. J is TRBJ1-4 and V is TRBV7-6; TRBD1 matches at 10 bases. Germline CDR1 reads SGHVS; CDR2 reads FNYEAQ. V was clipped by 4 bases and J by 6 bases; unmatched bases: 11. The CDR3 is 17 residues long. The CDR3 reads CASSYRDRGLGDEKLFF. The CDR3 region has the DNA TGTGCCAGCAGCTACCGGGACAGGGGTTTGGGGGATGAAAAACTGTTTTTT.